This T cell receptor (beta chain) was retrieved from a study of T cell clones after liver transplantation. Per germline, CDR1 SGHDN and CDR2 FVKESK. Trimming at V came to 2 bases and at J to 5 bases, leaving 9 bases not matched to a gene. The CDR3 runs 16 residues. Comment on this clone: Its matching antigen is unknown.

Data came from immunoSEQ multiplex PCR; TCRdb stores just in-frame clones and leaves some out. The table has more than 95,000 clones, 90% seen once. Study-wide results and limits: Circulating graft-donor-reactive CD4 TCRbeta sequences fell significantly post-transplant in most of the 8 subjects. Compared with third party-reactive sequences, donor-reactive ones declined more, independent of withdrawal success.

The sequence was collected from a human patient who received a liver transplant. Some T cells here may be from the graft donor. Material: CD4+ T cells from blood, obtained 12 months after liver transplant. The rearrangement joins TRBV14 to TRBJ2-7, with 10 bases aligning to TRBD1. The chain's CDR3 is CASSQRPGQGVDEQYF. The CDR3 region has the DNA TGTGCCAGCAGCCAAAGGCCCGGACAGGGGGTCGACGAGCAGTACTTC.